This TCR beta chain is from a study of blood T cells in healthy people across ages. This clonotype was observed a handful of times. Through a sample-barcoded 5' primer and a J-beta primer mix, a second PCR was run for roughly 6 to 11 cycles. TCRdb re-called the 5' RACE reads with MiXCR, one entry per CDR3 protein. This table has almost 550,000 distinct CDR3 sequences, about 24% appearing once. The V segment lost 5 bases and the J segment 0 bases; nucleotides outside the gene matches: 8. This CDR3 region has 17 residues. The same sample was also used in a study of T cells of mothers and their children.

This clonotype was obtained from a boy aged 5-17 years in good health. Sequencing input: blood. V usage is TRBV12-3 or TRBV12-4 and J usage is TRBJ2-1, with 9 bases identical to TRBD2. The CDR3 protein is CASSPSSGRPSYNEQFF. In DNA form, the CDR3 reads TGTGCCAGCAGTCCATCGAGCGGGAGGCCCTCCTACAATGAGCAGTTCTTC.